These T cell receptor beta chains were read from a single sample in a study of cytomegalovirus exposure and HLA in healthy donors. Method: immunoSEQ multiplex PCR; TCRdb's copy keeps in-frame clones and lacks some. The profile shows about 220,000 clones, 88% of them singletons. The sample taken for sequencing was PBMCs. Source of these receptors: a woman between 18 and 30 years old in good health and CMV-seronegative. Each CDR3 is given with its conserved first and last residue. Each record gives: V gene, D gene, clone size, J gene, CDR3 protein, CDR3 DNA. A D gene is named only where the DNA matches it firmly. Rows give clone size only sometimes, using once, few, many, or a class for an expanded clone.

V: TRBV7-2
D: NA
size: once
J: TRBJ2-5
CDR3: CASSLWAQETQYF
DNA: TGTGCCAGCAGCTTATGGGCCCAAGAGACCCAGTACTTC

V: TRBV28
D: NA
size: once
J: TRBJ2-7
CDR3: CASTPGVGVRRHYEQYF
DNA: TGTGCCAGCACCCCAGGGGTAGGAGTTCGACGGCACTACGAGCAGTACTTC

V: TRBV15
D: TRBD2
size: NA
J: TRBJ2-5
CDR3: CATSTLAGGSKTQYF
DNA: TGTGCCACCAGCACGCTAGCGGGAGGTAGCAAGACCCAGTACTTC

V: TRBV13
D: TRBD2
size: NA
J: TRBJ2-1
CDR3: CASSMIGTSGRNEQFF
DNA: TGTGCCAGCAGCATGATCGGGACTAGCGGGAGGAATGAGCAGTTCTTC

V: TRBV7-8
D: NA
size: NA
J: TRBJ2-7
CDR3: CASSFSESYEQYF
DNA: TGTGCCAGCAGCTTCAGCGAATCCTACGAGCAGTACTTC

V: TRBV28
D: NA
size: few
J: TRBJ1-2
CDR3: CASSLAGYGYTF
DNA: TGTGCCAGCAGTTTAGCAGGCTATGGCTACACCTTC

V: TRBV7-9
D: NA
size: NA
J: TRBJ1-3
CDR3: CASSLQGNTIYF
DNA: TGTGCCAGCAGCCTACAGGGAAACACCATATATTTT

V: TRBV13
D: NA
size: NA
J: TRBJ2-7
CDR3: CASSFAGQPYEQYF
DNA: TGTGCCAGCAGCTTCGCGGGACAGCCCTACGAGCAGTACTTC

V: TRBV11-1
D: TRBD1
size: NA
J: TRBJ2-3
CDR3: CASSSRDSVDTQYF
DNA: TGTGCCAGCAGCTCAAGGGACAGTGTAGATACGCAGTATTTT

V: TRBV15
D: NA
size: NA
J: TRBJ1-5
CDR3: CATSRDRGSNQPQHF
DNA: TGTGCCACCAGCAGAGACAGGGGAAGCAATCAGCCCCAGCATTTT

V: TRBV28
D: NA
size: NA
J: TRBJ2-7
CDR3: CASTSSYEQYF
DNA: TGTGCCAGCACTAGCTCCTACGAGCAGTACTTC

V: TRBV4-1
D: NA
size: NA
J: TRBJ2-1
CDR3: CASSSRLGRGPPHNEQFF
DNA: TGCGCCAGCAGCTCTAGGCTGGGTCGGGGTCCACCTCACAATGAGCAGTTCTTC

V: TRBV30
D: NA
size: NA
J: TRBJ2-7
CDR3: CAADGNGPYEQYF
DNA: TGTGCGGCCGACGGGAACGGCCCCTACGAGCAGTACTTC

V: TRBV7-9
D: NA
size: NA
J: TRBJ2-7
CDR3: CASSLGQGKQYF
DNA: TGTGCCAGCAGCTTAGGCCAGGGAAAGCAGTACTTC

V: TRBV7-9
D: NA
size: NA
J: TRBJ2-1
CDR3: CASSHLGHENEQFF
DNA: TGTGCCAGCAGTCATTTAGGACACGAGAATGAGCAGTTCTTC

V: TRBV27
D: NA
size: few
J: TRBJ1-5
CDR3: CASPQQHF
DNA: TGTGCCAGCCCGCAGCAGCATTTT

V: TRBV6-1
D: TRBD1
size: NA
J: TRBJ2-7
CDR3: CASSDMRGPATAFHEQYF
DNA: TGTGCCAGCAGTGATATGAGGGGGCCGGCGACGGCCTTCCACGAGCAGTACTTC

V: TRBV18
D: TRBD1
size: NA
J: TRBJ2-7
CDR3: CASSPYTTGTYEQYF
DNA: TGTGCCAGCTCACCATACACGACAGGGACCTACGAGCAGTACTTC

V: TRBV29-1
D: NA
size: once
J: TRBJ1-4
CDR3: CSVHQGTNEKLFF
DNA: TGCAGCGTCCACCAGGGGACTAATGAAAAACTGTTTTTT

V: TRBV5-1
D: NA
size: NA
J: TRBJ1-1
CDR3: CASSLAGGYNTEAFF
DNA: TGCGCCAGCAGCTTGGCCGGGGGATATAACACTGAAGCTTTCTTT

V: TRBV6-5
D: NA
size: NA
J: TRBJ1-5
CDR3: CASKDGGRVGQPQHF
DNA: TGTGCCAGCAAAGACGGTGGCAGGGTAGGTCAGCCCCAGCATTTT

V: TRBV29-1
D: TRBD2
size: NA
J: TRBJ2-1
CDR3: CSVVAGWSSYNEQFF
DNA: TGCAGCGTTGTAGCGGGGTGGAGCTCCTACAATGAGCAGTTCTTC

V: TRBV28
D: NA
size: NA
J: TRBJ1-1
CDR3: CASSISLEAFF
DNA: TGTGCCAGCAGTATCTCCCTCGAAGCTTTCTTT

V: TRBV2
D: TRBD1
size: NA
J: TRBJ1-2
CDR3: CASSATGRRLRDGYTF
DNA: TGTGCCAGCAGTGCGACAGGGAGGCGGTTACGGGACGGCTACACCTTC

V: TRBV28
D: TRBD1
size: once
J: TRBJ1-2
CDR3: CASSQITYRGLPGTF
DNA: TGTGCCAGCAGTCAGATAACATACAGGGGCCTCCCGGGGACCTTC

V: TRBV11-2
D: NA
size: NA
J: TRBJ2-7
CDR3: CASSLNSYYEQYF
DNA: TGTGCCAGCAGCTTAAACTCCTACTACGAGCAGTACTTC

V: TRBV28
D: NA
size: NA
J: TRBJ2-6
CDR3: CASSPDSLSGANVLTF
DNA: TGTGCCAGCAGCCCGGACAGCCTCTCTGGGGCCAACGTCCTGACTTTC

V: TRBV28
D: TRBD1
size: NA
J: TRBJ2-7
CDR3: CASIVDRGGEQYF
DNA: TGTGCCAGCATCGTGGACAGGGGAGGCGAGCAGTACTTC

V: TRBV20-1
D: NA
size: NA
J: TRBJ2-3
CDR3: CSASVGGTQYF
DNA: TGCAGTGCTAGTGTAGGGGGTACGCAGTATTTT

V: TRBV29-1
D: TRBD1
size: NA
J: TRBJ2-7
CDR3: CSVGGQGGTYEQYF
DNA: TGCAGCGTGGGGGGACAGGGAGGTACCTACGAGCAGTACTTC

V: TRBV7-6
D: NA
size: NA
J: TRBJ1-5
CDR3: CASSLNNHQPQHF
DNA: TGTGCCAGCAGCTTAAACAACCATCAGCCCCAGCATTTT

V: TRBV6-1
D: TRBD2
size: NA
J: TRBJ2-1
CDR3: CASRTGTSGNNEQFF
DNA: TGTGCCAGCAGGACCGGGACTAGCGGGAACAATGAGCAGTTCTTC

V: TRBV20-1
D: NA
size: NA
J: TRBJ2-7
CDR3: CSARDTYEQYF
DNA: TGCAGTGCTAGAGATACCTACGAGCAGTACTTC

V: TRBV2
D: NA
size: once
J: TRBJ2-1
CDR3: CASSDDRTLAYNEQFF
DNA: TGTGCCAGCAGTGATGATAGGACTTTGGCCTACAATGAGCAGTTCTTC